Listed below are T cell receptor beta chains from one sample, sequenced in a study of T cell responses to AZD1222 COVID-19 vaccine. Sequencing was performed with immunoSEQ multiplex PCR; in TCRdb, only in-frame clones are kept and a portion is missing. The table has around 92,000 clones, 86% seen once. The sequenced sample was peripheral blood, obtained on day 0 of AZD1222 vaccination. The source of these receptors is an adult in good health. CDR3s include the opening cysteine and the closing phenylalanine or tryptophan. Fields, in order: CDR3 DNA, CDR3 protein, clone size, CDR3 length, V gene, D gene, J gene. The D gene is left open where the match is weak. Some rows have no size entry. The others give once, few or many, or a class for an expanded clone.

cdr3_nt: TGTGCCAGCAGCTTTCAGGGTTCACCCCTCCACTTT
cdr3_aa: CASSFQGSPLHF
clone_size: -
cdr3_length: 12
v_call: TRBV7-9
d_call: -
j_call: TRBJ1-6

cdr3_nt: TGTGCCAGCAGTCGACTAGCGGGATACACAGATACGCAGTATTTT
cdr3_aa: CASSRLAGYTDTQYF
clone_size: -
cdr3_length: 15
v_call: TRBV27
d_call: TRBD2
j_call: TRBJ2-3

cdr3_nt: TGTGCCAGCTCACCGACGGAGGGGGCAGATACGCAGTATTTT
cdr3_aa: CASSPTEGADTQYF
clone_size: once
cdr3_length: 14
v_call: TRBV18
d_call: -
j_call: TRBJ2-3

cdr3_nt: TGTGCCAGTAGTATCGACAGGGGCCAGCCCCAGCATTTT
cdr3_aa: CASSIDRGQPQHF
clone_size: -
cdr3_length: 13
v_call: TRBV19
d_call: TRBD1
j_call: TRBJ1-5

cdr3_nt: TGTGCCAGCAGTTACGGCCAGTCTGCTTTCTTT
cdr3_aa: CASSYGQSAFF
clone_size: -
cdr3_length: 11
v_call: TRBV6-6
d_call: -
j_call: TRBJ1-1

cdr3_nt: TGTGCCAGCAGTGAAGCTGTCAGTCAAGCTGAAGCTTTCTTT
cdr3_aa: CASSEAVSQAEAFF
clone_size: -
cdr3_length: 14
v_call: TRBV6-1
d_call: -
j_call: TRBJ1-1

cdr3_nt: TGTGCCAGTAGTATAGGCACAGGTTCGAACACCGGGGAGCTGTTTTTT
cdr3_aa: CASSIGTGSNTGELFF
clone_size: -
cdr3_length: 16
v_call: TRBV19
d_call: -
j_call: TRBJ2-2

cdr3_nt: TGTGCCAGCAGCTTGGGGACCTACGGGGTCCACTTT
cdr3_aa: CASSLGTYGVHF
clone_size: -
cdr3_length: 12
v_call: TRBV5-8
d_call: -
j_call: TRBJ1-6

cdr3_nt: TGTGCCAGCCGATCAGGGGGTTATGGCTACACCTTC
cdr3_aa: CASRSGGYGYTF
clone_size: few
cdr3_length: 12
v_call: TRBV28
d_call: TRBD1
j_call: TRBJ1-2

cdr3_nt: TGTGCCAGCAGTTACCGGGGAGGCCAAGAGACCCAGTACTTC
cdr3_aa: CASSYRGGQETQYF
clone_size: -
cdr3_length: 14
v_call: TRBV6-5
d_call: -
j_call: TRBJ2-5

cdr3_nt: TGCGCCAGCAGCTCGATGGGCCCTACAGACCTCTATGGCTACACCTTC
cdr3_aa: CASSSMGPTDLYGYTF
clone_size: -
cdr3_length: 16
v_call: TRBV5-1
d_call: -
j_call: TRBJ1-2

cdr3_nt: TGTGCCAGCAAACCCGACGGGAACTATGGCTACACCTTC
cdr3_aa: CASKPDGNYGYTF
clone_size: -
cdr3_length: 13
v_call: TRBV2
d_call: -
j_call: TRBJ1-2

cdr3_nt: TGTGCCAGCAGCCGGGGGGGCGTCACTGAAGCTTTCTTT
cdr3_aa: CASSRGGVTEAFF
clone_size: -
cdr3_length: 13
v_call: TRBV13
d_call: -
j_call: TRBJ1-1

cdr3_nt: TGTGCCAGCAGCCCGGGGGGGACAGCTGGAAACACCATATATTTT
cdr3_aa: CASSPGGTAGNTIYF
clone_size: -
cdr3_length: 15
v_call: TRBV7-2
d_call: TRBD1
j_call: TRBJ1-3

cdr3_nt: TGTGCCAGCAGCTTAGGGGAAAGAGGGACCCAGTACTTC
cdr3_aa: CASSLGERGTQYF
clone_size: -
cdr3_length: 13
v_call: TRBV11-2
d_call: -
j_call: TRBJ2-5

cdr3_nt: TGTGCCAGCTCCCAGGGATCTGGCTACACCTTC
cdr3_aa: CASSQGSGYTF
clone_size: -
cdr3_length: 11
v_call: TRBV2
d_call: -
j_call: TRBJ1-2

cdr3_nt: TGTGCCAGCGGACTCGGGGACAGGGATCACGAGCAGTACTTC
cdr3_aa: CASGLGDRDHEQYF
clone_size: -
cdr3_length: 14
v_call: TRBV5-4
d_call: TRBD1
j_call: TRBJ2-7

cdr3_nt: TGTGCCAGTAGCCGCCGGACAGACTATGGCTACACCTTC
cdr3_aa: CASSRRTDYGYTF
clone_size: -
cdr3_length: 13
v_call: TRBV19
d_call: -
j_call: TRBJ1-2

cdr3_nt: TGTGCCAGCAGCCCGGGGTGGTACAACAATGAGCAGTTCTTC
cdr3_aa: CASSPGWYNNEQFF
clone_size: -
cdr3_length: 14
v_call: TRBV7-2
d_call: -
j_call: TRBJ2-1

cdr3_nt: TGTGCCAGCAGTGATACGAAGGGATCAGATACGCAGTATTTT
cdr3_aa: CASSDTKGSDTQYF
clone_size: -
cdr3_length: 14
v_call: TRBV2
d_call: -
j_call: TRBJ2-3

cdr3_nt: TGTGCCTGGAATAGACAGAATGGCTACACCTTC
cdr3_aa: CAWNRQNGYTF
clone_size: -
cdr3_length: 11
v_call: TRBV30
d_call: -
j_call: TRBJ1-2

cdr3_nt: TGTGCCAGCTCACCGAACAGGGATGGTGAAGCTTTCTTT
cdr3_aa: CASSPNRDGEAFF
clone_size: -
cdr3_length: 13
v_call: TRBV18
d_call: -
j_call: TRBJ1-1

cdr3_nt: TGTGCCAGCAGCGACGAACAGACAAAAAACATTCAGTACTTC
cdr3_aa: CASSDEQTKNIQYF
clone_size: -
cdr3_length: 14
v_call: TRBV9
d_call: -
j_call: TRBJ2-4

cdr3_nt: TGCGCCAGCAGCTTGCGAGCGGGAGGGCCCACAGATACGCAGTATTTT
cdr3_aa: CASSLRAGGPTDTQYF
clone_size: -
cdr3_length: 16
v_call: TRBV5-1
d_call: TRBD2
j_call: TRBJ2-3

cdr3_nt: TGTGCCAGCAGCCAACTCGCCGGGGACAGGGTATACTATGGCTACACCTTC
cdr3_aa: CASSQLAGDRVYYGYTF
clone_size: -
cdr3_length: 17
v_call: TRBV4-2
d_call: TRBD1
j_call: TRBJ1-2

cdr3_nt: TGTGCCAGCAATGACAGGGGGCGAAATCAGCCCCAGCATTTT
cdr3_aa: CASNDRGRNQPQHF
clone_size: -
cdr3_length: 14
v_call: TRBV2
d_call: TRBD1
j_call: TRBJ1-5

cdr3_nt: TGTGCTAGCAGCTTAGACAGGGACGAGACCCAGTACTTC
cdr3_aa: CASSLDRDETQYF
clone_size: -
cdr3_length: 13
v_call: TRBV7-7
d_call: TRBD1
j_call: TRBJ2-5

cdr3_nt: TGTGCCTGGGGTCGACAGGTCGACACAGATACGCAGTATTTT
cdr3_aa: CAWGRQVDTDTQYF
clone_size: -
cdr3_length: 14
v_call: TRBV30
d_call: -
j_call: TRBJ2-3

cdr3_nt: TGTGCCAGCGGACAACTGCAAGAGACCCAGTACTTC
cdr3_aa: CASGQLQETQYF
clone_size: -
cdr3_length: 12
v_call: TRBV3-1/TRBV3-2
d_call: -
j_call: TRBJ2-5

cdr3_nt: TGCGCCAGCAGTACTAGCGGGGACGGCGAGCAGTACTTC
cdr3_aa: CASSTSGDGEQYF
clone_size: -
cdr3_length: 13
v_call: TRBV10-1
d_call: TRBD2
j_call: TRBJ2-7

cdr3_nt: TGCGCCAGCAGTGAGTGGGGCAGGGACACTGAAGCTTTCTTT
cdr3_aa: CASSEWGRDTEAFF
clone_size: -
cdr3_length: 14
v_call: TRBV10-1
d_call: -
j_call: TRBJ1-1

cdr3_nt: TGTGCCAGCTCACCCGCCCAGGGGAACACTGAAGCTTTCTTT
cdr3_aa: CASSPAQGNTEAFF
clone_size: -
cdr3_length: 14
v_call: TRBV18
d_call: -
j_call: TRBJ1-1

cdr3_nt: TGTGCCAGCAGACCAAGAACGAACACCGGGGAGCTGTTTTTT
cdr3_aa: CASRPRTNTGELFF
clone_size: -
cdr3_length: 14
v_call: TRBV2
d_call: -
j_call: TRBJ2-2

cdr3_nt: TGTGCCAGCAGCTTAGGGGACAGGGTCTCCGGCTACACCTTC
cdr3_aa: CASSLGDRVSGYTF
clone_size: few
cdr3_length: 14
v_call: TRBV7-9
d_call: TRBD1
j_call: TRBJ1-2

cdr3_nt: TGTGCCAGCAGTACACCGAACACCGGGGAGCTGTTTTTT
cdr3_aa: CASSTPNTGELFF
clone_size: once
cdr3_length: 13
v_call: TRBV14
d_call: -
j_call: TRBJ2-2

cdr3_nt: TGTGCCAGCAGCCTGGGACAGGGTAACTATGGCTACACCTTC
cdr3_aa: CASSLGQGNYGYTF
clone_size: -
cdr3_length: 14
v_call: TRBV3-1/TRBV3-2
d_call: TRBD1
j_call: TRBJ1-2

cdr3_nt: TGTGCCATCGCGACAGGGGGTGAGCGCGAGCAGTACTTC
cdr3_aa: CAIATGGEREQYF
clone_size: -
cdr3_length: 13
v_call: TRBV12-3/TRBV12-4
d_call: TRBD1
j_call: TRBJ2-7

cdr3_nt: TGTGCCAGCAGCCTCCATGCCGGACAGGGGAATGGCTACACCTTC
cdr3_aa: CASSLHAGQGNGYTF
clone_size: -
cdr3_length: 15
v_call: TRBV7-9
d_call: TRBD1
j_call: TRBJ1-2

cdr3_nt: TGTGCCAGCAGCCCGACATTTCGGATATCCAAAAACATTCAGTACTTC
cdr3_aa: CASSPTFRISKNIQYF
clone_size: few
cdr3_length: 16
v_call: TRBV7-9
d_call: -
j_call: TRBJ2-4

cdr3_nt: TGCAGCGCCAGACCAAAATGGGACTATGGCTACACCTTC
cdr3_aa: CSARPKWDYGYTF
clone_size: -
cdr3_length: 13
v_call: TRBV29-1
d_call: -
j_call: TRBJ1-2